This T cell receptor beta chain is drawn from a study of tumor-infiltrating lymphocytes in primary liver carcinoma. From 400 to 550 ng total RNA, TCR beta cDNA was generated with a primer in the constant region. A slightly modified ARM-PCR protocol with three nested multiplex PCR rounds produced these TCR beta libraries. Running around 9 cycles apiece, the first two PCR rounds relied on TRBV1-TRBV30 forward primers together with a C-beta reverse primer. Each CDR3 protein gets one entry after TCRdb re-called the multiplex PCR reads with MiXCR. The table has around 47,000 distinct CDR3 sequences, 73% seen once. RNA and DNA were co-extracted from about 20-30 mg of unsorted bulk tissue. V lost 4 bases and J lost 8; bases outside the gene matches: 12. The CDR3 contains 16 residues. The germline CDR1 and CDR2 sequences are SQVTM and ANQGSEA.

The sequenced sample was liver tumor tissue from sampling region 2. Subset noted: tumor region T2, inferior pole. The TCR was taken from a man aged 40-49 years with primary liver carcinoma and hepatitis B virus infection. V usage is TRBV29-1 and J usage is TRBJ2-2; TRBD2 matches at 11 bases. The chain's CDR3 is CSVAGLAATNRGELFF. The CDR3 nucleotides read TGCAGCGTTGCGGGACTAGCGGCAACGAACAGAGGGGAGCTGTTTTTT.